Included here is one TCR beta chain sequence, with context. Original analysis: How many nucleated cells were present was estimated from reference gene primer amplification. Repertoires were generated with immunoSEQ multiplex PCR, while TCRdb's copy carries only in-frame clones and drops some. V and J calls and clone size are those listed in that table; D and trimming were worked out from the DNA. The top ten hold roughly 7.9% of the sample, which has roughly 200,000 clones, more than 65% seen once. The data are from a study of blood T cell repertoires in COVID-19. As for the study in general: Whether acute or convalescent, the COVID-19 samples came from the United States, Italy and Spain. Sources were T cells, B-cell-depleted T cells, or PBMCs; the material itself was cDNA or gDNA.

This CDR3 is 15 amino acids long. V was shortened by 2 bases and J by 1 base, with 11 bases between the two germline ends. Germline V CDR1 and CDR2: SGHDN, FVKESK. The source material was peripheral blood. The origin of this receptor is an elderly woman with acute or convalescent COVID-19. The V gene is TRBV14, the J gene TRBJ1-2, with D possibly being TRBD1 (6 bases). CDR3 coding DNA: TGTGCCAGCAGCCAAAACCTGGACAGTAACTATGGCTACACCTTC. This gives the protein CASSQNLDSNYGYTF.